This TCR beta chain stems from a study of beta chain features in type 1 diabetes. Of the isolated RNA, all was reverse transcribed, and so the sequenced material was expressed TCRB transcripts. Method: immunoSEQ multiplex PCR; TCRdb's copy keeps in-frame clones and lacks some. The sample contains hundreds of thousands of clones, about 15% of which appear only once. Germline V gene lookup returns CDR1 SQVTM and CDR2 ANQGSEA. CDR3 length: 13 residues. V was cut by 7 bases and J by 4 bases, with 16 bases left in between. Sequencing was done on a sample of naive CD4+ T cells from blood. This sequence joins TRBV29-1 and TRBJ1-2; weak D call: TRBD1 (5 bases). This sequence was found in a man aged 25-40 years in good health. CDR3 sequence (DNA): TGCAGCGCAAACTCCGGGACCATCTATGGCTACACCTTC. Its protein product is CSANSGTIYGYTF.